This paragraph covers one TCR beta chain sequence. Its antigen is as yet unknown. The CDR3 runs 14 residues. Germline V gene lookup returns CDR1 SNHLY and CDR2 FYNNEI. The data are from a study of blood T cells in healthy people across ages. General study findings and limits: Greater diversity and more naive CD4+ cells were seen in long-lived donors than in aged donors.

Total RNA amounts of at least 6 micrograms were extracted per sample. The use of a sample-barcoded 5' primer and a J-beta primer mix characterized a second PCR of roughly 6 to 12 cycles. From the 5' RACE reads, TCRdb called clonotypes with MiXCR, one entry per CDR3 protein. The sample consists of roughly 800,000 distinct CDR3 sequences, about 36% of them appearing once. The chain joins TRBV2 to TRBJ2-4; TRBD2 aligns across 9 bases. The J call may be in error: the DNA end matches TRBJ2-7 better. Sequencing was performed on blood. This clonotype was sampled from a man between 18 and 29 years old in good health. The CDR3 DNA is TGTGCCAGCAAGGCTAGCGGGGTACCCTACGAGCAGTACTTC. Its protein product is CASKASGVPYEQYF.